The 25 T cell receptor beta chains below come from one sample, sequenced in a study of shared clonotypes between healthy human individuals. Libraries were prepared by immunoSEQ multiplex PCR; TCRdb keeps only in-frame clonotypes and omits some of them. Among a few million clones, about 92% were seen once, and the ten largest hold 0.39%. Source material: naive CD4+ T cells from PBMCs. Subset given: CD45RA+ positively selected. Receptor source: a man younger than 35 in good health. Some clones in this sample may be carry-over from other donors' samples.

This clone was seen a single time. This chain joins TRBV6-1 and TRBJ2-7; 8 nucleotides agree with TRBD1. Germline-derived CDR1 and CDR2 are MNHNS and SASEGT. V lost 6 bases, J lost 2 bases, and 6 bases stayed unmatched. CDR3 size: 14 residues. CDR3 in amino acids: CASRTGVSPYEQYF. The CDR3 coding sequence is TGTGCCAGCAGGACAGGGGTTTCTCCCTACGAGCAGTACTTC.

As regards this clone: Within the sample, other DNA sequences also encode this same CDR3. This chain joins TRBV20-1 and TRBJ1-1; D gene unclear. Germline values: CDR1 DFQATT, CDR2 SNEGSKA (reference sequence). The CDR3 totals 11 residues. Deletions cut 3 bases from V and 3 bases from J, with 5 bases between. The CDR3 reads CSARAYTEAFF. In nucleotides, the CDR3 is TGCAGTGCTAGGGCATACACTGAAGCTTTCTTT.

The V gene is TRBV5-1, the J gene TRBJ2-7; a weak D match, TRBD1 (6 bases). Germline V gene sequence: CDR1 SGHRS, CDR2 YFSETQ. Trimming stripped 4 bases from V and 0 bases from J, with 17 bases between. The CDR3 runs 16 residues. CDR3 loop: CASSPAAGTSSYEQYF. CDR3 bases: TGCGCCAGCAGCCCCGCCGCCGGGACAAGCTCCTACGAGCAGTACTTC.

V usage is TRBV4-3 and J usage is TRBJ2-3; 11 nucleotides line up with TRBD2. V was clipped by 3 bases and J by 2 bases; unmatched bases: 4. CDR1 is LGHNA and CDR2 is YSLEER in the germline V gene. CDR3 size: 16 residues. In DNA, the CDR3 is TGCGCCAGCAGCCAGTTAGCGGGAGGGAACACAGATACGCAGTATTTT. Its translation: CASSQLAGGNTDTQYF.

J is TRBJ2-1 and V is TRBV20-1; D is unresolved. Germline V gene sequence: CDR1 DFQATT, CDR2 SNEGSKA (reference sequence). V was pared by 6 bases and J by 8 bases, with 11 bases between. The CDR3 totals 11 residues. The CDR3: CSANPGDEQFF. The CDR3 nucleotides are TGCAGTGCAAACCCGGGCGATGAGCAGTTCTTC.

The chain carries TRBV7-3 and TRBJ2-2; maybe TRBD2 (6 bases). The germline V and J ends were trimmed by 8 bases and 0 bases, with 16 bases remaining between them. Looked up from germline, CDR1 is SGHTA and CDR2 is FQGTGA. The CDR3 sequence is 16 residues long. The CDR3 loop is CASGGRDSANTGELFF. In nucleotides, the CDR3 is TGTGCCAGCGGCGGTCGGGACTCCGCGAACACCGGGGAGCTGTTTTTT.

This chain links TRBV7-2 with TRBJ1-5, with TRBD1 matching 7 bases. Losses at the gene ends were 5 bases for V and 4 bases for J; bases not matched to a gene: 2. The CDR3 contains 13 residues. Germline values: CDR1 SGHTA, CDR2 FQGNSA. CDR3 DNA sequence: TGTGCCAGCAGCCAGGGGGGGAATCAGCCCCAGCATTTT. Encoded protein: CASSQGGNQPQHF.

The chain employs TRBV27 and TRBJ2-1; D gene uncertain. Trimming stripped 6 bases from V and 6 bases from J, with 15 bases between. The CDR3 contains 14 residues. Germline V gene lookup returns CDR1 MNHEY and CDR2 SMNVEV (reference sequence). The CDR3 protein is CASRVMIDPNEQFF. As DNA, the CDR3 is TGTGCCAGCAGGGTGATGATAGACCCCAATGAGCAGTTCTTC.

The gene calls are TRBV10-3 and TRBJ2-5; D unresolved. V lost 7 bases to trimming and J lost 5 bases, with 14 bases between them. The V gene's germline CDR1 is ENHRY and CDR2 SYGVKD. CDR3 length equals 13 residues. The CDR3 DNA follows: TGTGCCATCACCCGAGACCCTGTGGAGACCCAGTACTTC. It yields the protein CAITRDPVETQYF.

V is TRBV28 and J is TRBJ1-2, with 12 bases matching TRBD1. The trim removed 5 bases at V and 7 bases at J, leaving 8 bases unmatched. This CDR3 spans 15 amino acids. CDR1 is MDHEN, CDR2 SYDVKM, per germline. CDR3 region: CASSLGTGGGSGYTF. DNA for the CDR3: TGTGCCAGCAGTCTTGGGACAGGGGGCGGCTCTGGCTACACCTTC.

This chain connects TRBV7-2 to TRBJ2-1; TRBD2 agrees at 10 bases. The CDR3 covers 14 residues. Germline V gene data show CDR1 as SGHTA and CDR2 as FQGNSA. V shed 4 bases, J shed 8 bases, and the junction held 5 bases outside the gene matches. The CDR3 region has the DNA TGTGCCAGCAGCTGGAGCGGGAGGGGGGATGAGCAGTTCTTC. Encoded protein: CASSWSGRGDEQFF. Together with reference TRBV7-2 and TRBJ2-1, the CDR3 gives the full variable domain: GAGVSQSPSNKVTEKGKDVELRCDPISGHTALYWYRQSLGQGLEFLIYFQGNSAPDKSGLPSDRFSAERTGGSVSTLTIQRTQQEDSAVYLCASSWSGRGDEQFFGPGTRLTVL.

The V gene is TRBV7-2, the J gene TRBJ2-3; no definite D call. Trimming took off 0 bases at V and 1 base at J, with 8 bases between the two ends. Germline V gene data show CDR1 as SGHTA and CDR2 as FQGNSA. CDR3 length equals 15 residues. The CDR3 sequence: CASSLAQAGTDTQYF. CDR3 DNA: TGTGCCAGCAGCTTAGCGCAGGCAGGCACAGATACGCAGTATTTT.

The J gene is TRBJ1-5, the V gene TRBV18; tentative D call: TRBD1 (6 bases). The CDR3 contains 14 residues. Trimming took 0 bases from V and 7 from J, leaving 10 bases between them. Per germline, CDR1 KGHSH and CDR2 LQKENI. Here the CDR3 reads CASSPPGGQQPQHF. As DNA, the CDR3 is TGTGCCAGCTCACCACCTGGGGGCCAACAGCCCCAGCATTTT. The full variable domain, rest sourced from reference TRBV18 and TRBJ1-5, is NAGVMQNPRHLVRRRGQEARLRCSPMKGHSHVYWYRQLPEEGLKFMVYLQKENIIDESGMPKERFSAEFPKEGPSILRIQQVVRGDSAAYFCASSPPGGQQPQHFGDGTRLSIL.

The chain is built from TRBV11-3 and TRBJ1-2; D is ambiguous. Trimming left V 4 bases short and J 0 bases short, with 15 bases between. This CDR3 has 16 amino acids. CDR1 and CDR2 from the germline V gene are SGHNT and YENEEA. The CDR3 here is CASSSSPRSPNYGYTF. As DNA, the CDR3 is TGTGCCAGCAGCTCTAGCCCCCGATCACCTAACTATGGCTACACCTTC.

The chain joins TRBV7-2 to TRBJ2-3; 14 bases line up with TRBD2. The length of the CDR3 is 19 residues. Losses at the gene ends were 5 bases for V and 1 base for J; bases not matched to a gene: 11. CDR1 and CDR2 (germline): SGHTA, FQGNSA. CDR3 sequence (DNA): TGTGCCAGCAGCGCCAGCAGACTAGCGGGAGGGCGGGGCACAGATACGCAGTATTTT. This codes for CASSASRLAGGRGTDTQYF. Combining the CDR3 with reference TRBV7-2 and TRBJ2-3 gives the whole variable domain GAGVSQSPSNKVTEKGKDVELRCDPISGHTALYWYRQSLGQGLEFLIYFQGNSAPDKSGLPSDRFSAERTGGSVSTLTIQRTQQEDSAVYLCASSASRLAGGRGTDTQYFGPGTRLTVL.

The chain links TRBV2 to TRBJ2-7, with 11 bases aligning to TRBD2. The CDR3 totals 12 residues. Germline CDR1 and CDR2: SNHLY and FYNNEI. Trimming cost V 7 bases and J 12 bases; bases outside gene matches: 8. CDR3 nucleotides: TGTGCCAGCAACTTACTAGCGGGGGTTGGGTACTTC. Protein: CASNLLAGVGYF.

DNA of the CDR3: TGCGCCAGCAGCTTAAGTGGGCCCCAAAGCGGCGAGACCCAGTACTTC. Protein: CASSLSGPQSGETQYF. V and J are TRBV5-1 and TRBJ2-5; D is perhaps TRBD2 (5 bases). With 2 bases removed from V and 5 bases from J, the gap between germline ends came to 19 bases. Germline V lookup: CDR1 SGHRS, CDR2 YFSETQ. The CDR3 has 16 residues.

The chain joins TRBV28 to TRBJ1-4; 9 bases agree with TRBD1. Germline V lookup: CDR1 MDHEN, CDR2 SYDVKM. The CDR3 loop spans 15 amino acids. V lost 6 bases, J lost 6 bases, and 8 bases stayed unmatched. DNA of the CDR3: TGTGCCAGCAGCCCCACAGGGGGCGCTGATGAAAAACTGTTTTTT. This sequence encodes CASSPTGGADEKLFF. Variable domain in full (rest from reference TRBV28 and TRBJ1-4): DVKVTQSSRYLVKRTGEKVFLECVQDMDHENMFWYRQDPGLGLRLIYFSYDVKMKEKGDIPEGYSVSREKKERFSLILESASTNQTSMYLCASSPTGGADEKLFFGSGTQLSVL.

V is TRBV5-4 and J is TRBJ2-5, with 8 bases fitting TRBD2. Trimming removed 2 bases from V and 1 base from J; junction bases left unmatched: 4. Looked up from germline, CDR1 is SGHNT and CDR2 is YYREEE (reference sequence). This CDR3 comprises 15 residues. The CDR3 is CASSFGTSGQETQYF. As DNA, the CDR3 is TGTGCCAGCAGCTTTGGAACTAGCGGCCAAGAGACCCAGTACTTC.

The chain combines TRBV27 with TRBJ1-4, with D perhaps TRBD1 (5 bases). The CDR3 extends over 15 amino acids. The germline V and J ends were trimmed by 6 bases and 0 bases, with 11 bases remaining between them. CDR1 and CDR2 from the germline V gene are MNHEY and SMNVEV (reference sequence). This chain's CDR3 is CASRNWDATNEKLFF. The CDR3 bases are TGTGCCAGCAGAAACTGGGACGCAACTAATGAAAAACTGTTTTTT.

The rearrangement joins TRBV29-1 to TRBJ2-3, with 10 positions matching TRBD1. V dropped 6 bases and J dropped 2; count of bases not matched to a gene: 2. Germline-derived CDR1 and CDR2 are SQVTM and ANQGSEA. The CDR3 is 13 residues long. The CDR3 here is CSVDRGYTDTQYF. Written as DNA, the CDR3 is TGCAGCGTGGACAGGGGGTACACAGATACGCAGTATTTT.

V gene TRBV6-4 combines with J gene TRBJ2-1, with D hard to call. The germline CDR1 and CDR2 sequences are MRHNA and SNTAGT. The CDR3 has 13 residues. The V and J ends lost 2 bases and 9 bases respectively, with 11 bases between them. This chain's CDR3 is CASSDEETGEQFF. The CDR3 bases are TGTGCCAGCAGTGACGAGGAGACCGGTGAGCAGTTCTTC.

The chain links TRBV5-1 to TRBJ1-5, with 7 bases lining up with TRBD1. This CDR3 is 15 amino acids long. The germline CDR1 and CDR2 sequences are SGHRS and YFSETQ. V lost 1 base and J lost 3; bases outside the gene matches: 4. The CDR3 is CASSLQGVSNQPQHF. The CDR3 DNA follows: TGCGCCAGCAGCTTGCAGGGGGTATCCAATCAGCCCCAGCATTTT.

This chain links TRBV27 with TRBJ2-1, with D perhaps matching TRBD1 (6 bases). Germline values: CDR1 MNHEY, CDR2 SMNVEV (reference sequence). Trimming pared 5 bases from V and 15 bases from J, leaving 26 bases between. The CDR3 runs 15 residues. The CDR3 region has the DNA TGTGCCAGCAGTCCCCGGGACAAAGGAGCCCAGAGCGGGTTCTTC. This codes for CASSPRDKGAQSGFF.

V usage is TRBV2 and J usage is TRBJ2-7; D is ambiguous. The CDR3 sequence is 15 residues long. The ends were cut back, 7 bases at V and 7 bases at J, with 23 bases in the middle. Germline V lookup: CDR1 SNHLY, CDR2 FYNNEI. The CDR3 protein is CASIGQNRAGREQYF. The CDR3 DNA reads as TGTGCCAGCATAGGCCAGAATAGGGCCGGGCGGGAGCAGTACTTC.